This T cell receptor (beta chain) emerged from a study of cytomegalovirus exposure and HLA in healthy donors. Trimming took off 6 bases at V and 0 bases at J, with 9 bases between the two ends. The CDR3 consists of 13 residues. Germline V CDR1 and CDR2: MNHEY, SMNVEV (reference sequence). With 60 Vbeta and 13 Jbeta primers, the PCR was carried out. Only in-frame clones appear in the TCRdb table, and some are missing; sequencing was by immunoSEQ multiplex PCR. The table has 88,000 or so clones, under 65% seen once. Only a few counts were recorded for this clone. V gene TRBV27 combines with J gene TRBJ2-7; D is ambiguous. The receptor comes from a male donor in good health and CMV-seropositive. The sample comprised PBMCs. The CDR3 DNA follows: TGTGCCAGCAGGCGAGATAGCTCCTACGAGCAGTACTTC. This sequence encodes CASRRDSSYEQYF.